Given below is one T cell receptor beta chain in context. Its antigen remains unidentified. The data derive from a study of T cells after yellow fever vaccination. The study's findings and limits: A weaker but faster secondary response was observed, peaking on day 5 versus 15. Researchers noted that a small share of clonotypes showed up in both CD4 and CD8 compartments.

5'RACE template switching added a universal primer site and UMIs to TCR cDNA. TCRdb re-called the 5' RACE reads with MiXCR, one entry per CDR3 protein. The sample has 300,000 to 400,000 distinct CDR3 sequences, about 8.7% seen once. This CDR3 is 15 amino acids long. With 8 bases removed from V and 8 bases from J, the gap between germline ends came to 22 bases. Germline CDR1 MNHEY, CDR2 SMNVEV (reference sequence). This receptor was identified in a man aged 18-30 years who received the YFV17D yellow fever vaccine. The rearrangement uses TRBV27 and TRBJ2-4, with a possible D match to TRBD1 (6 bases). The sample in question was PBMCs, obtained on the day of the first yellow fever vaccination. CDR3 DNA sequence: TGTGCCAGCGCTTACAGGGTAGGGCTGGGAGACATTCAGTACTTC. Amino acids: CASAYRVGLGDIQYF.